These T cell receptor beta chains were read from a single sample in a study of T cells in localized non-small cell lung cancer. Data came from immunoSEQ multiplex PCR; TCRdb stores just in-frame clones and leaves some out. In the table there are 1,000 or so clones, about a fifth of which are singletons. This specimen consisted of normal lung tissue next to the tumor, obtained before any cancer treatment. The receptors derive from a female donor older than 55 with stage II squamous cell lung carcinoma. Each CDR3 is given with its conserved first and last residue. D genes are given only for firm matches. Only some rows state a clone size, as once, few, many or a class for expanded clones.

d_gene	j_gene	abundance	v_gene	CDR3aa	CDR3nt
NA	TRBJ1-3	NA	TRBV18	CASSPSGRSGNTIYF	TGTGCCAGCTCACCATCGGGCAGATCTGGAAACACCATATATTTT
TRBD1	TRBJ2-3	few	TRBV11-3	CASLEWDRVEDTQYF	TGTGCCAGCCTGGAGTGGGACAGGGTAGAAGATACGCAGTATTTT
TRBD2	TRBJ2-1	NA	TRBV10-2	CASRTSGPYNEQFF	TGCGCCAGCAGGACTAGCGGGCCCTACAATGAGCAGTTCTTC
NA	TRBJ2-6	NA	TRBV14	CASSRVQTVVQGANVLTF	TGTGCCAGCAGCCGCGTTCAGACGGTCGTTCAAGGGGCCAACGTCCTGACTTTC
NA	TRBJ2-2	NA	TRBV19	CASSGGAATNTGELFF	TGTGCCAGTAGTGGAGGGGCGGCTACGAACACCGGGGAGCTGTTTTTT
TRBD2	TRBJ2-1	medium-sized	TRBV11-3	CASSQGGARAGGDFF	TGTGCCAGCAGCCAAGGAGGAGCGAGGGCGGGAGGGGACTTCTTC
TRBD1	TRBJ2-7	NA	TRBV29-1	CSVVGQGDLEQYF	TGCAGCGTTGTTGGACAGGGGGATCTCGAGCAGTACTTC
NA	TRBJ2-1	once	TRBV19	CASTRNRRGHEQFF	TGTGCCAGTACTAGAAATCGAAGAGGGCATGAGCAGTTCTTC
NA	TRBJ2-5	medium-sized	TRBV9	CASSAHPNRGQETQYF	TGTGCCAGCAGCGCACACCCGAACAGAGGGCAAGAGACCCAGTACTTC
NA	TRBJ1-2	few	TRBV6-8	CASSKATAEDLYGYTF	TGTGCCAGCAGTAAGGCAACCGCCGAAGATCTCTATGGCTACACCTTC
TRBD1	TRBJ1-3	few	TRBV6-8	CASSYTDRAGNTIYF	TGTGCCAGCAGTTACACCGACAGGGCTGGAAACACCATATATTTT
NA	TRBJ2-2	NA	TRBV6-8	CASTSTANTGELFF	TGTGCCAGCACCAGTACAGCAAACACCGGGGAGCTGTTTTTT
TRBD1	TRBJ1-6	large	TRBV19	CASSPGTDSPLHF	TGTGCCAGTAGCCCTGGGACAGATTCACCCCTCCACTTT
NA	TRBJ2-6	few	TRBV18	CASSPGSGSSGANVLTF	TGTGCCAGCTCACCTGGAAGTGGCAGCTCTGGGGCCAACGTCCTGACTTTC
TRBD1	TRBJ1-2	few	TRBV28	CASSTGQGAGGYTF	TGTGCCAGCAGTACGGGACAGGGGGCCGGGGGCTACACCTTC
NA	TRBJ1-6	few	TRBV9	CASSVEGGLNSPLHF	TGTGCCAGCAGCGTAGAGGGGGGACTAAATTCACCCCTCCACTTT
NA	TRBJ2-5	NA	TRBV7-2	CASSPVTGETQYF	TGTGCCAGCAGCCCAGTAACGGGAGAGACCCAGTACTTC
TRBD1	TRBJ2-5	NA	TRBV14	CASSQDPGQGKETQYF	TGTGCCAGCAGCCAAGATCCGGGACAGGGGAAAGAGACCCAGTACTTC
TRBD2	TRBJ2-7	NA	TRBV30	CAWSGPTRQREGSYEQYF	TGTGCCTGGAGTGGACCGACCCGCCAGCGGGAGGGCTCCTACGAGCAGTACTTC
NA	TRBJ2-3	NA	TRBV18	CASSPPLRGNTDTQYF	TGTGCCAGCTCACCACCGCTCAGGGGTAATACAGATACGCAGTATTTT
NA	TRBJ2-3	NA	TRBV6-8	CASRPSPGQLFTDTQYF	TGTGCCAGCAGGCCATCCCCGGGACAACTTTTCACAGATACGCAGTATTTT
NA	TRBJ2-1	NA	TRBV9	CASSVDRQEQFF	TGTGCCAGCAGTGTAGACAGGCAGGAGCAGTTCTTC
NA	TRBJ1-1	medium-sized	TRBV11-3	CASSLGPGNTEAFF	TGTGCCAGCAGCTTAGGTCCAGGGAACACTGAAGCTTTCTTT
TRBD2	TRBJ2-2	NA	TRBV28	CASSLSGGSAGELFF	TGTGCCAGCAGTTTATCCGGCGGGAGTGCCGGGGAGCTGTTTTTT
NA	TRBJ2-7	few	TRBV11-3	CASSEGGAPYEQYF	TGTGCCAGCAGCGAGGGGGGGGCCCCCTACGAGCAGTACTTC
TRBD1	TRBJ1-1	few	TRBV6-8	CASSRQGNTEAFF	TGTGCCAGCAGCCGACAGGGGAACACTGAAGCTTTCTTT
TRBD2	TRBJ2-1	medium-sized	TRBV11-3	CASSAGLAENNEQFF	TGTGCCAGCAGCGCCGGACTAGCGGAGAACAATGAGCAGTTCTTC
NA	TRBJ1-2	medium-sized	TRBV11-3	CASSSFQTGDYGYTF	TGTGCCAGCAGCTCGTTCCAGACAGGCGACTATGGCTACACCTTC